This T cell receptor beta chain was recovered during a study of PD-L1 blockade in urothelial cancer (dated by TCRdb to the late 2010s). In the study overall: Every patient began therapy at some point between 2014 and 2015 and was given atezolizumab 1,200 mg intravenously every 3 weeks. An ECOG performance status of 0 or 1 was recorded for the patients, and 0 to 3 prior chemotherapy regimens had been received by the patients. About nine tenths of the roughly 29 patients were males with bladder-origin urothelial cancer, and 18 of 29 reported a prior smoking history. The study, an exploratory multi-omic analysis, examined somatic, immune and clinical correlates of response to PD-L1 blockade with atezolizumab in urothelial cancer. Blood samples gave a median of around 140,000 T cells and under 85,000 unique TCRs, with a median clonality of approximately 0.08. TCR sequencing covered pretreatment tumor samples and matched, serially collected peripheral blood taken before and after atezolizumab treatment. Nine patients reached durable clinical benefit, while about 20 patients did not. Durable clinical benefit was defined as progression-free survival longer than 6 months, and TCR features were also tested against progression-free and overall survival. Pretreatment blood TCR-seq was available for under 35 patients, at least one posttreatment blood collection was obtained for around 25 patients, and tumor TCR-seq was available for around 25 patients. Blood samples were analyzed at two time points: 3 weeks after treatment start (second dose) and 6 weeks after treatment start. In the same patients who had TCR sequencing, pretreatment tumors also underwent whole exome sequencing and RNA sequencing.

From its cysteine to its phenylalanine, the CDR3 spans 16 amino acids. The DNA shown is the 48-base CDR3, in frame from base 1. V and J are trimmed by 4 bases and 0 bases, and the gene matches miss 5 bases of the junction. According to the germline V gene (reference sequence), CDR1 reads SEHNR and CDR2 reads FQNEAQ. A total of around 30 patients with locally advanced or metastatic urothelial carcinoma, treated at Memorial Sloan Kettering on a trial protocol, made up the cohort. Peripheral blood mononuclear cells were collected from each patient pretreatment and during treatment, giving between 1 and 8 total time points per patient. The Qiagen DNeasy Blood extraction kit was used to purify genomic DNA from total PBMCs and tumor samples. PBMCs were collected pretreatment and during treatment, and were isolated and stored as previously described. Of note for this clone: No cognate antigen has been identified for it. No base-level quality is on record; no much larger clone is a single base apart.

General findings and caveats noted by the study authors: Among patients with durable benefit, tumor-associated TCR clones showed greater expansion in peripheral blood 3 weeks after treatment started (n ≈ 24, p = 0.022). A pretreatment peripheral blood TCR clonality below the median was linked to improved progression-free and overall survival. Because of the small sample size (n ≈ 27) and the many exploratory analyses performed, the results are intended to be regarded as hypothesis-generating.

Synthetic TCR analog templates were spiked into each PCR so that absolute template abundance could be estimated from read counts. The immunoSEQ assay used bias-controlled V and J gene primers to amplify TCRbeta CDR3 regions from genomic DNA. Sequencing of rearranged TCRbeta segments was performed at approximately 20X coverage. In the source study's methods: Sequencing errors were corrected by clustering, and CDR3s were annotated against IMGT so that V, D and J genes could be assigned. Only productive TCRbeta rearrangements were used in downstream analyses, excluding out-of-frame or stop-codon sequences. Clonality was calculated as one minus the Shannon entropy normalized by the log of the number of unique productive sequences. Clones differing between time points or between blood and tumor were identified by Fisher's exact test with Benjamini-Hochberg correction at adjusted p below 0.01. TCRdb stores this immuneACCESS table with in-frame sequences only. Part of the clones is absent; in the studies checked, under half of the shortfall reflects unresolved V genes, and no reason is known for the rest. V and J calls and clone size are given by that table; D and trimming were obtained from the DNA. The sample contains 70,000 to 85,000 clones, around four fifths of them found a single time. The top ten clonotypes cover 4% to 6% of the sample.

This chain joins TRBV7-9 to TRBJ1-4, and 7 junctional nucleotides match TRBD1. The sequence derives from a man between 65 and 85 years old with urothelial cancer. The source material was PBMCs, sampled around atezolizumab (anti-PD-L1) treatment. The nucleotide sequence is given as TGTGCCAGCAGCTCCCGGGACAGCCCAACTAATGAAAAACTGTTTTTT. This translates into CASSSRDSPTNEKLFF.